The present T cell receptor beta chain was sequenced within a study of blood T cell repertoires in COVID-19 (dated by TCRdb to the early 2020s). With respect to the entire study: Samples covering the acute and convalescent phases of COVID-19 were provided by collaborators in the United States, Italy and Spain. The material from the prospective study consisted of cDNA or gDNA derived from T cells, B-cell-depleted T cells, or PBMCs. Subjects who had been exposed to COVID-19, were actively infected with it, or had recovered from it provided the deeply sampled blood TCRbeta repertoires that made up the dataset. The repertoires were made available in a free public database intended to serve as a resource for research on the immune response to SARS-CoV-2. Samples came from the ongoing ImmuneRACE study (first 160 participants) plus 1,254 subjects from 6 global collaborators. A de-identified subject ID, COVID-19 status, age in years and sex were almost always included in the sample metadata. Where available, HLA class I and class II types were obtained from metadata supplied by the sample provider rather than from assay-based typing. The full study reports these points: The amount of clinical and demographic metadata varied by source and participant and was provided uncurated.

With regard to this clone: This clone's antigen is unknown. There are no base qualities to consult, and no much larger clone falls within one base.

TCRbeta CDR3 regions were amplified from genomic DNA using the immunoSEQ Assay, a bias-controlled multiplex PCR. The authors' analysis ran thus. The number of nucleated cells in each sample was estimated by amplification of reference gene primers within the assay. To quantify the absolute abundance of each unique TCRbeta CDR3 rearrangement, sequence reads were collapsed and filtered. For each sample, productive Simpson clonality was calculated by taking the square root of Simpson's diversity index across productive rearrangements. TCRdb holds this immuneACCESS table with in-frame rearrangements only. Some clones are missing; in checked studies, unresolved V genes explain under half, and the rest has no known cause. V, J and clone size reflect that table, while D and trimming were determined from the DNA. The sample records about 42,000 clones, around 85% of which are singletons. The ten largest clones take up 5% to 7% of the sample.

Trimming at the junction amounts to 5 bases on V and 5 bases on J, and the germline ends lie 21 bases apart. Via the germline V gene (reference sequence), CDR1 is LNHNV and CDR2 YYDKDF. The CDR3 goes from the cysteine to the phenylalanine over 16 residues. Only the CDR3 region is kept as DNA, spanning 48 bases read in frame from base 1. Whole blood was collected in K2EDTA tubes by collaborating institutions according to the institutions' own protocols. For TCRbeta analysis, collaborators shipped samples in one of three forms: frozen whole blood, isolated PBMCs, or DNA extracted from either of those sample types.

The source material was peripheral blood. The receptor was derived from a man aged 45-65 years with active COVID-19. The sequence links TRBV15 to TRBJ1-2; a tentative D call is TRBD1 (6 bases match). The nucleotides read TGTGCCACCAGCTCCCCCAACCCCCGGGGGGCGTATGGCTACACCTTC. Its protein reads: CATSSPNPRGAYGYTF.